This record covers a single T cell receptor beta chain. Its antigen is not identified. The data derive from a study of early T cells in non-severe SARS-CoV-2 infection. Study-level information: Alpha and beta chains were unpaired, from unsorted whole-blood bulk RNA. General study findings and limits: Matching with VDJdb favored anti-spike CD8 responses (missing private and CD4 specificities).

Individually, cDNA molecules had unique molecular identifiers attached to them. Each CDR3 protein is one row after TCRdb ran MiXCR on the 5' RACE reads. Of tens of thousands of distinct CDR3 sequences listed, over 4.5% were seen once; the top ten hold around 4.8%. Trimming cost V 3 bases and J 6 bases, with 11 bases left between them. This CDR3 comprises 13 residues. Germline loops: CDR1 SEHNR, CDR2 FQNEAQ (reference sequence). The TCR originated in an adult who was a healthcare worker with PCR-confirmed SARS-CoV-2 infection or an uninfected control (not recorded which). Sequencing was performed on whole blood. This chain joins TRBV7-9 and TRBJ1-1, with TRBD1 as a possible D gene (5 bases). The CDR3 loop is CASSLGVESEAFF. DNA of the CDR3: TGTGCCAGCAGCTTGGGGGTGGAGTCTGAAGCTTTCTTT.